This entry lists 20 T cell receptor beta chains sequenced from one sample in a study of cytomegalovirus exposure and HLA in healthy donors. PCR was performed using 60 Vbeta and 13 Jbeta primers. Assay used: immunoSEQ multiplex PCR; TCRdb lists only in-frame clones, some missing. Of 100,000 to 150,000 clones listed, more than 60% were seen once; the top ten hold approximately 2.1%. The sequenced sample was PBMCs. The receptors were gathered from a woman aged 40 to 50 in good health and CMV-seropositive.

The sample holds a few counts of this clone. In DNA form, the CDR3 reads TGTGCCAGCAGCCAGGACAGGGAACTCTACGAGCAGTACTTC. Translated: CASSQDRELYEQYF. This chain joins TRBV5-8 and TRBJ2-7, with TRBD1 identical over 8 bases. CDR1 is SGHTS and CDR2 is YDEGEE in the germline V gene. The V segment lost 4 bases and the J segment 3 bases; nucleotides outside the gene matches: 6. The CDR3 consists of 14 residues.

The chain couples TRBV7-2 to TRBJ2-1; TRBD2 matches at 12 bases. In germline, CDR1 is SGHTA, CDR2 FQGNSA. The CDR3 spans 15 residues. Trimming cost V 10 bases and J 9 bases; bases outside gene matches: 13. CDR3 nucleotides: TGTGCCACCACAAGACTAGCGGGAGTACCCGGTGAGCAGTTCTTC. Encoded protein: CATTRLAGVPGEQFF.

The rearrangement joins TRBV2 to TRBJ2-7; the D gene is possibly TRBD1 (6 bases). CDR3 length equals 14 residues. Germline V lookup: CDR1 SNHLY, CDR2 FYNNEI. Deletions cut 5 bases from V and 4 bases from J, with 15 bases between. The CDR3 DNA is TGTGCCAGCAGTAAGCAAGGGGGACCGTACGAGCAGTACTTC. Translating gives CASSKQGGPYEQYF.

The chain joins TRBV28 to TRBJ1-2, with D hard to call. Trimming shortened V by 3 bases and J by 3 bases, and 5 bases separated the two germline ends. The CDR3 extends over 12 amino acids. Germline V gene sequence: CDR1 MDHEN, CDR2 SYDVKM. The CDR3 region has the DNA TGTGCCAGCAGTTTCGAGTACTATGGCTACACCTTC. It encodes CASSFEYYGYTF.

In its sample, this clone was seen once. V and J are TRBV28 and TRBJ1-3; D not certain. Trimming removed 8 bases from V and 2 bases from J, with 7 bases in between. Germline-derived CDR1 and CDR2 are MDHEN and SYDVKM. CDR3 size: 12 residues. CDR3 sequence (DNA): TGTGCCAGCGGCAGTCCTGGAAACACCATATATTTT. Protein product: CASGSPGNTIYF.

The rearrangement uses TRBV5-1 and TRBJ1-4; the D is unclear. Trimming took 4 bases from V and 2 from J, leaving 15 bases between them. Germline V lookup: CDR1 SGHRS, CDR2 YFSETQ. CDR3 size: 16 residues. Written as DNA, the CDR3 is TGCGCCAGCAGCCAAGGGAAGGGAGGCACTAATGAAAAACTGTTTTTT. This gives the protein CASSQGKGGTNEKLFF.

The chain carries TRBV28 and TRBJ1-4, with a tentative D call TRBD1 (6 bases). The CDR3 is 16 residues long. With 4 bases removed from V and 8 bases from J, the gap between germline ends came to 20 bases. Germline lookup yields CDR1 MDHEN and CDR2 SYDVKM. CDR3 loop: CASSSIGQTEAEKLFF. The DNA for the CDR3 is TGTGCCAGCAGTTCAATAGGACAGACTGAGGCCGAAAAACTGTTTTTT.

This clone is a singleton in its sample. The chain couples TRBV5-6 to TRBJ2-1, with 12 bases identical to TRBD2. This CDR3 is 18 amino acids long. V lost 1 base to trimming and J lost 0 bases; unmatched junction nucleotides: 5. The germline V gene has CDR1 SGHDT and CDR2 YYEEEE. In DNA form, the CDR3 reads TGTGCCAGCAGCTTGCGGACTAGCGGGATTCGCTCCTACAATGAGCAGTTCTTC. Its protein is CASSLRTSGIRSYNEQFF.

The CDR3 sequence is CASTQLGGDTEAFF. CDR3 nucleotides: TGTGCCAGCACTCAACTGGGGGGGGATACTGAAGCTTTCTTT. The J gene is TRBJ1-1, the V gene TRBV6-6; D is possibly TRBD1 (5 bases). The CDR3 runs 14 residues. Germline CDR1 MNHNY, CDR2 SVGAGI (reference sequence). Between the trimmed V and J ends, which lost 7 bases and 5 bases, there was a span of 17 bases.

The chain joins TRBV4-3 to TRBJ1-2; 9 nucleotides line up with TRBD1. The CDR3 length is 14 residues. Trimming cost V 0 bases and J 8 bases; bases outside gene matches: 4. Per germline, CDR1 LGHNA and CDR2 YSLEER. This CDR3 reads CASSQEGTGFGYTF. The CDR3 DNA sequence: TGCGCCAGCAGCCAAGAAGGGACAGGGTTCGGCTACACCTTC.

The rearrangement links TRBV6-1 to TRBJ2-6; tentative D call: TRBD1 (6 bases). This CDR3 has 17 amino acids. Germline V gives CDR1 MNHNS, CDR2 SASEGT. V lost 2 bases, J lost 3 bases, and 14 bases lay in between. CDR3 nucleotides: TGTGCCAGCAGTGAACAAACGAGGGGGTTTGGGGCCAACGTCCTGACTTTC. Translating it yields CASSEQTRGFGANVLTF.

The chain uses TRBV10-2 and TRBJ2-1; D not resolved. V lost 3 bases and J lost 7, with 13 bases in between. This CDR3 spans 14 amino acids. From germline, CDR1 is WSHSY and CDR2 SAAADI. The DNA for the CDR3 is TGCGCCAGCAGTGACAGCGTCAGACGGAATGAGCAGTTCTTC. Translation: CASSDSVRRNEQFF.

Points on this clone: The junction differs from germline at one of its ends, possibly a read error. The CDR3, as DNA: TGTGCCAGCACCTTGACGACTCTAACGCCCCTCCACTTT. Translating gives CASTLTTLTPLHF. The chain combines TRBV5-8 with TRBJ1-6, with D unclear. The CDR3 sequence is 13 residues long. CDR1 is SGHTS, CDR2 YDEGEE, per germline.

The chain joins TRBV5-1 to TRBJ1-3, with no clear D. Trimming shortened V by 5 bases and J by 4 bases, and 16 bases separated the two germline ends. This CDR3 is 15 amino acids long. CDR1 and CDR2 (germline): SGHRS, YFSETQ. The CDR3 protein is CASSQGGLDGNTIYF. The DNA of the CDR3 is TGCGCCAGCAGTCAAGGAGGGTTGGACGGAAACACCATATATTTT.

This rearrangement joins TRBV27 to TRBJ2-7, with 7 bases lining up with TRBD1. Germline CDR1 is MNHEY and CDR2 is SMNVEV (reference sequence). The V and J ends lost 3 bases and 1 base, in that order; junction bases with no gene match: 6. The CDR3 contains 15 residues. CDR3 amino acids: CASSFRTGPSYEQYF. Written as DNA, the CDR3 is TGTGCCAGCAGTTTTAGGACAGGCCCATCCTACGAGCAGTACTTC.

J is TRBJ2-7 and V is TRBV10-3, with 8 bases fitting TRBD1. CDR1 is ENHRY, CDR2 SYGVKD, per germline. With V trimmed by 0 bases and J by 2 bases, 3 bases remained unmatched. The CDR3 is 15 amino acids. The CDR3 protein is CAISESDRATYEQYF. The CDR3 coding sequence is TGTGCCATCAGTGAGTCGGACAGGGCCACCTACGAGCAGTACTTC.

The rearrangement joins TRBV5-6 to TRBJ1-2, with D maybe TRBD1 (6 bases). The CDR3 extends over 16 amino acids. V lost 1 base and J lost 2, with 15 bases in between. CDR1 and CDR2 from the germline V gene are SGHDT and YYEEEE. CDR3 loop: CASSLPQGQGNYGYTF. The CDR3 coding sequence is TGTGCCAGCAGCTTGCCGCAGGGACAAGGGAACTATGGCTACACCTTC. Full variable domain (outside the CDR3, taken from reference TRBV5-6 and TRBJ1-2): DAGVTQSPTHLIKTRGQQVTLRCSPKSGHDTVSWYQQALGQGPQFIFQYYEEEERQRGNFPDRFSGHQFPNYSSELNVNALLLGDSALYLCASSLPQGQGNYGYTFGSGTRLTVV.

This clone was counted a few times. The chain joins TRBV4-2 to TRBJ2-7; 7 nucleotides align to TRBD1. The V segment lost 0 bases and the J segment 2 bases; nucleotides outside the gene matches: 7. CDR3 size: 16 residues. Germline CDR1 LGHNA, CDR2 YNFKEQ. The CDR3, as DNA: TGTGCCAGCAGCCAAGATGAGGGGGCGGATGCCTACGAGCAGTACTTC. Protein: CASSQDEGADAYEQYF.

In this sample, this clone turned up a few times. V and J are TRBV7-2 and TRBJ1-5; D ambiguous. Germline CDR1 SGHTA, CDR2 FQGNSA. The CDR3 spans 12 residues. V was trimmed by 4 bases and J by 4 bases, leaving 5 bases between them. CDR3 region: CASSYINQPQHF. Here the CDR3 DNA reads TGTGCCAGCAGCTATATAAATCAGCCCCAGCATTTT.

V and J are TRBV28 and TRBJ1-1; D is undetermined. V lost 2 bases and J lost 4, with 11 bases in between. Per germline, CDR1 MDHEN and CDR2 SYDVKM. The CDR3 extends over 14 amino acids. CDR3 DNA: TGTGCCAGCAGTTTAGGAGCTAAGTCCACTGAAGCTTTCTTT. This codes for CASSLGAKSTEAFF. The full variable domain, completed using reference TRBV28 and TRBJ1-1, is DVKVTQSSRYLVKRTGEKVFLECVQDMDHENMFWYRQDPGLGLRLIYFSYDVKMKEKGDIPEGYSVSREKKERFSLILESASTNQTSMYLCASSLGAKSTEAFFGQGTRLTVV.